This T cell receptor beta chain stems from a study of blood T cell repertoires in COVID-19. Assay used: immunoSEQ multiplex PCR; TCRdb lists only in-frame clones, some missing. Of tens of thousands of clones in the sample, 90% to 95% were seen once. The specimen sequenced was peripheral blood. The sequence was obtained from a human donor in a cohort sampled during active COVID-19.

CDR3: CASSPPTAVGNQPQHF. CDR3 nucleotide sequence: TGTGCCAGCAGTCCCCCCACAGCTGTGGGCAATCAGCCCCAGCATTTT. J is TRBJ1-5 and V is TRBV28, with no clear D. The CDR3 is 16 amino acids. V shed 5 bases and J shed 2 bases, with 16 bases lying between them. Germline assignment: CDR1 MDHEN and CDR2 SYDVKM.